The present T cell receptor beta chain was sequenced within a study of cytomegalovirus exposure and HLA in healthy donors. The wider study: Unique TCR beta sequences numbering 95 million to 130 million came from around 180 million T cells in an earlier analysis.

In regard to this clone: The antigen is unknown.

Per germline, CDR1 MRHNA and CDR2 SNTAGT. The germline V and J ends were trimmed by 3 bases and 5 bases, with 10 bases remaining between them. CDR3 length: 13 amino acids. The PCR was carried out with 60 Vbeta primers and 13 Jbeta primers. Authors' data handling: Unique TCR beta chains totaled 65 million to 95 million in a later count, with 8.5 million to 12 million of them shared. Clones were read by immunoSEQ multiplex PCR, and TCRdb kept only the in-frame ones, dropping some. V, J and clone size derive from that table, while D and trimming were established from the DNA sequence. This table has around 180,000 clones, about 73% appearing once. Study-wide results and caveats: Certain indistinguishable V segments, among them TRBV6-2 and TRBV6-3, were excluded.

The source is a woman aged 45-59 years in good health and CMV-seropositive. What was sequenced was PBMCs. The chain couples TRBV6-4 to TRBJ1-2; unclear D gene. In DNA form, the CDR3 reads TGTGCCAGCAGTGAAGGGCGCGGGTATGGCTACACCTTC. Amino acid sequence: CASSEGRGYGYTF.